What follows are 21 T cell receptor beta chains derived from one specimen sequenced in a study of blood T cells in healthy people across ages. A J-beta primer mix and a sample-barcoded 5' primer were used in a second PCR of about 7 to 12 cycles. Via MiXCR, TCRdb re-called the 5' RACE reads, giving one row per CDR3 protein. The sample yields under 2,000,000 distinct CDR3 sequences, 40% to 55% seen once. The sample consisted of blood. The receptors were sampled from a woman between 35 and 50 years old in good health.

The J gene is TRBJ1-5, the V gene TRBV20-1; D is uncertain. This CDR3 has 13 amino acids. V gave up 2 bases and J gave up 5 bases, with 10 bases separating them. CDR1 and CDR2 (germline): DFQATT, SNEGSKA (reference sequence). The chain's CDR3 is CSARQVEDQPQHF. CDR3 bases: TGCAGTGCTAGACAGGTCGAGGATCAGCCCCAGCATTTT.

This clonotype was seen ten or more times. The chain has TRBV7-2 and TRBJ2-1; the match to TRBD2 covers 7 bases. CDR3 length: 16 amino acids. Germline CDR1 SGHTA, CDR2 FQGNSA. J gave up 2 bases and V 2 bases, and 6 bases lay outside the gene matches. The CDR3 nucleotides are TGTGCCAGCAGCTTAAGGGCTAGCGGCACCTACAATGAGCAGTTCTTC. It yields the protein CASSLRASGTYNEQFF.

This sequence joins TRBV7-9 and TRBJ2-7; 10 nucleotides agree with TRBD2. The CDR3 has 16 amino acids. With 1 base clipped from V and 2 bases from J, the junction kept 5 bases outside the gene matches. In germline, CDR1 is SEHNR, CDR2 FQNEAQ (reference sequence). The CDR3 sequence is CASSLVAAGGPYEQYF. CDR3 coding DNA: TGTGCCAGCAGCTTAGTTGCAGCGGGAGGGCCCTACGAGCAGTACTTC.

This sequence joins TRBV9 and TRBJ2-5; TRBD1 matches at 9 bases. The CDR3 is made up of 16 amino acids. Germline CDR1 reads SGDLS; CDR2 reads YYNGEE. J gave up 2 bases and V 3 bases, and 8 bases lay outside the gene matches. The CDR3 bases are TGTGCCAGCAGCGCTGGGGAGGGGACAGGGCAAGAGACCCAGTACTTC. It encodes CASSAGEGTGQETQYF. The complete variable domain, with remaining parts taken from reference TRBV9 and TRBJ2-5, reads DSGVTQTPKHLITATGQRVTLRCSPRSGDLSVYWYQQSLDQGLQFLIQYYNGEERAKGNILERFSAQQFPDLHSELNLSSLELGDSALYFCASSAGEGTGQETQYFGPGTRLLVL.

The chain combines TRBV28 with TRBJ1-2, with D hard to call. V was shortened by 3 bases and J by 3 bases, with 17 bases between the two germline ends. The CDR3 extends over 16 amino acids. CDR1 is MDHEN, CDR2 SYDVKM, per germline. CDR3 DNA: TGTGCCAGCAGTTTTCTGGCAGGTAGCTCTCACTATGGCTACACCTTC. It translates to CASSFLAGSSHYGYTF.

Written as DNA, the CDR3 is TGTGCCAGCAGCGATCCCTGGGACAGGTCTGAAGAGACCCAGTACTTC. This gives the protein CASSDPWDRSEETQYF. This rearrangement joins TRBV9 to TRBJ2-5; 8 nucleotides line up with TRBD1. Germline CDR1 SGDLS, CDR2 YYNGEE. The CDR3 covers 16 residues. With 3 bases clipped from V and 3 bases from J, the junction kept 10 bases outside the gene matches.

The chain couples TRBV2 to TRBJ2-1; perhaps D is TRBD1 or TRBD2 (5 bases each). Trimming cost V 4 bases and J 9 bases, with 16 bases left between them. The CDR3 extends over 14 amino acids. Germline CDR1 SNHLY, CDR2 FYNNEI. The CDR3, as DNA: TGTGCCAGCAGTGTTGGGAACGCTGGGGGTGAGCAGTTCTTC. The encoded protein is CASSVGNAGGEQFF. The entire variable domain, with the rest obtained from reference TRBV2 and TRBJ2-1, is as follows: EPEVTQTPSHQVTQMGQEVILRCVPISNHLYFYWYRQILGQKVEFLVSFYNNEISEKSEIFDDQFSVERPDGSNFTLKIRSTKLEDSAMYFCASSVGNAGGEQFFGPGTRLTVL.

For the CDR3, the DNA is TGCAGTGGTGGACGGTCTGGCTATGGCTACACCTTC. Protein sequence: CSGGRSGYGYTF. This chain links TRBV20-1 with TRBJ1-2; no reliable D call. CDR1 DFQATT and CDR2 SNEGSKA come from the germline V gene (reference sequence). The CDR3 has 12 amino acids. The V gene lost 7 bases and the J gene lost 4 bases, with 13 bases spanning the gap.

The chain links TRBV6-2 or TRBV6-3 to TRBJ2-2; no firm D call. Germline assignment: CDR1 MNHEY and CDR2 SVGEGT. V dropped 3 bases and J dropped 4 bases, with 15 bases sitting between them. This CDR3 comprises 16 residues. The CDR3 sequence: CASSYHPTSVTGELFF. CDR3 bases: TGTGCCAGCAGTTATCACCCTACCTCGGTCACCGGGGAGCTGTTTTTT.

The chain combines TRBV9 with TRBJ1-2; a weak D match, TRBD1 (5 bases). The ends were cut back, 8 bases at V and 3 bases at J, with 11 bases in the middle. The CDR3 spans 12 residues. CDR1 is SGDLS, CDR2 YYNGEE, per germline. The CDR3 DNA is TGTGCCAGTGCTAAAGGGGACTATGGCTACACCTTC. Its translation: CASAKGDYGYTF.

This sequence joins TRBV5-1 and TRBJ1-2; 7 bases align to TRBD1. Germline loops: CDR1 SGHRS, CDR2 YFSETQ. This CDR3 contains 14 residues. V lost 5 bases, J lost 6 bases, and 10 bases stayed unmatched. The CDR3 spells CASRALTGSHGYTF. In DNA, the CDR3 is TGCGCCAGCAGAGCGTTGACAGGGAGCCATGGCTACACCTTC.

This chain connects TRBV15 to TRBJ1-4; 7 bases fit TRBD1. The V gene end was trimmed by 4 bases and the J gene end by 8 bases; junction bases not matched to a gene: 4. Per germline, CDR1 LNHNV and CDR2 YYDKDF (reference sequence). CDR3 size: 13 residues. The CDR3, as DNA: TGTGCCACCAGCACAGGGGGGGAAGAAAAACTGTTTTTT. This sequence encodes CATSTGGEEKLFF.

The CDR3 region is CSALGASTVPQETQYF. Written as DNA, the CDR3 is TGCAGTGCTCTGGGGGCTAGCACGGTCCCCCAAGAGACCCAGTACTTC. The genes are TRBV20-1 and TRBJ2-5, with D possibly TRBD1 on 6 matching bases. CDR1 and CDR2 (germline): DFQATT, SNEGSKA (reference sequence). This CDR3 region has 16 residues. The germline V and J ends were trimmed by 5 bases and 1 base, with 20 bases remaining between them.

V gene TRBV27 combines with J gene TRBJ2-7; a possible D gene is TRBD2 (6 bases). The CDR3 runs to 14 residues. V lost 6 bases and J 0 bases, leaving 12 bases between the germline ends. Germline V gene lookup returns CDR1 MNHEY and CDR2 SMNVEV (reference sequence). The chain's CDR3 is CASRARDSSYEQYF. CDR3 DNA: TGTGCCAGCAGGGCCCGGGACTCCTCCTACGAGCAGTACTTC.

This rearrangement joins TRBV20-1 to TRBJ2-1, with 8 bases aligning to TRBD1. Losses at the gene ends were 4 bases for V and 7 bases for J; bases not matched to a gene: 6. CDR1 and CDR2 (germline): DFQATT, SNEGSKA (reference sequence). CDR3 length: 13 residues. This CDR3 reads CSAIDRGWNEQFF. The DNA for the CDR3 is TGCAGTGCTATTGACAGGGGTTGGAATGAGCAGTTCTTC.

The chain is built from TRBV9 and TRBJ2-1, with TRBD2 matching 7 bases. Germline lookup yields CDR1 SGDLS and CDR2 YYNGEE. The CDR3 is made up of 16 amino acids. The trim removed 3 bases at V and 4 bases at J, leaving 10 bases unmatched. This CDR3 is CASSDGWGGPYNEQFF. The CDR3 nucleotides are TGTGCCAGCAGCGACGGGTGGGGAGGGCCATACAATGAGCAGTTCTTC.

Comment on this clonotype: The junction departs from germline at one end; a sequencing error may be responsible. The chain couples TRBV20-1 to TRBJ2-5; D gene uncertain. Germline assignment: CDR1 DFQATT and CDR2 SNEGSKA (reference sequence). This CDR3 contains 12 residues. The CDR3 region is CSASTNQETLYF. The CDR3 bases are TGCAGTGCTAGTACTAACCAAGAGACCCTGTACTTC.

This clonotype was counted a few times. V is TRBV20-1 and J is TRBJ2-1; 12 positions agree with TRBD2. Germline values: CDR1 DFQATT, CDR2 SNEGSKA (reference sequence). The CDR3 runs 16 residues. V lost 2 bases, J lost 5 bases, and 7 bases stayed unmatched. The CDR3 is CSARWYGLAGNNEQFF. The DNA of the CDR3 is TGCAGTGCTAGATGGTACGGACTAGCGGGGAACAATGAGCAGTTCTTC.

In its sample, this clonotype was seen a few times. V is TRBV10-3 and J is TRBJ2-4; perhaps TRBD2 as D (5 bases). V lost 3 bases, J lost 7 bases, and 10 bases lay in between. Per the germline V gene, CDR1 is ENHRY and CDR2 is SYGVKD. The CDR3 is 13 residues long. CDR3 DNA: TGTGCCATCAGTGAAGGGAGCACCAACATTCAGTACTTC. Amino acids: CAISEGSTNIQYF.

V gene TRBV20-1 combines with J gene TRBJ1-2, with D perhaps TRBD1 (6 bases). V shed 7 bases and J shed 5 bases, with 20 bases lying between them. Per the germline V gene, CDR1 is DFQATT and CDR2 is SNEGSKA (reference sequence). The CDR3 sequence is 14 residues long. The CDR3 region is CSVGPGGRTYGYTF. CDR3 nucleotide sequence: TGCAGTGTAGGACCGGGGGGGCGGACGTATGGCTACACCTTC.

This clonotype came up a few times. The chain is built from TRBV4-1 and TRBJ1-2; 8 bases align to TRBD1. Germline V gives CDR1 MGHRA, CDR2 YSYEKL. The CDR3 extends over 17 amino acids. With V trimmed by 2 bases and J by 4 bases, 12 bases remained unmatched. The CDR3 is CASSQISGQGFGYGYTF. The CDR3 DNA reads TGCGCCAGCAGCCAAATCTCAGGACAGGGCTTCGGCTATGGCTACACCTTC.